The sequence of this T cell receptor beta chain was determined in a study of CD8 T cells in Susac syndrome. CDR1 and CDR2 from the germline V gene are GTSNPN and SVGIG (reference sequence). The CDR3 has 15 amino acids. Unmatched junction bases numbered 15, after V lost 5 bases and J lost 9 bases. TCR beta from blood CD8+ and CD4+ T cells was sequenced. Negative isolation yielded CD8+ and CD4+ T cells; FACS enriched TEMRA cells. Random hexamers were used to reverse transcribe an amount of about 0.5 to 1 ug RNA. It was immunoSEQ multiplex PCR that amplified TCR beta CDR3 across 54 Vbeta and 13 Jbeta. Each CDR3 protein gets one entry after TCRdb re-called the immunoSEQ multiplex PCR reads with MiXCR. Of about 73,000 distinct CDR3 sequences in the sample, just under 95% were seen once.

The chain carries TRBV30 and TRBJ2-1; 8 positions match TRBD1. The origin of this receptor is a human donor with multiple sclerosis. Sequences were obtained from CD8+ T cells from PBMCs. The CDR3 bases are TGTGCCTGGTTGATGACGGGACAGGTTGAATCTGAGCAGTTCTTC. As protein: CAWLMTGQVESEQFF.